This T cell receptor (beta chain) was sequenced for a study of CD8 T cells in Susac syndrome. This CDR3 contains 16 residues. Germline-derived CDR1 and CDR2 are MNHEY and SVGEGT. J was trimmed by 4 bases and V by 5 bases; bases with no gene match: 10. CD8+ and CD4+ T cells taken from blood had their TCR beta sequenced. CD8+ and CD4+ T cells were negatively isolated; TEMRA cells were FACS-enriched. Random hexamers were used to reverse transcribe the RNA input (about 0.45 to 1 ug). TCR beta CDR3 was amplified by immunoSEQ multiplex PCR. This amplification extended across 54 Vbeta and 13 Jbeta segments. Using its own MiXCR run on the immunoSEQ multiplex PCR reads, TCRdb lists one record per CDR3 protein. The sample lists about 120,000 distinct CDR3 sequences, around 90% occurring once.

The rearrangement links TRBV6-2 or TRBV6-3 to TRBJ1-5, with 8 bases matching TRBD1. This receptor was taken from a human donor in good health. Sequenced: CD4+ T cells from PBMCs. The DNA for the CDR3 is TGTGCCAGCAGTCCCGGACAGGGCCTCAATAATCAGCCCCAGCATTTT. Encoded protein: CASSPGQGLNNQPQHF.